This T cell receptor beta chain was recovered during a study of cytomegalovirus exposure and HLA in healthy donors. Study summary: A subsequent analysis stated that the roughly 130 validation repertoires were run on the same platform as the roughly 670 first-cohort repertoires.

The table came from immunoSEQ multiplex PCR; TCRdb's copy has only in-frame clones and leaves some out. Here the sample spans under 200,000 clones, more than 75% being singletons. The germline CDR1 and CDR2 sequences are SEHNR and FQNEAQ (reference sequence). Trimming left V 1 base short and J 4 bases short, with 11 bases between. The CDR3 loop spans 15 amino acids. This clone was detected only a few times. Its target is unknown. Separate from the roughly 700-subject first cohort was the approximately 120-subject validation cohort, to which the donors belonged. Notes on the study in general: Subsequent analysis revealed that first-cohort TCR clusters tended to co-occur in the roughly 120 validation repertoires. Among TCR sequences, most were rare, though some public TCRs appeared in many donors.

The sequence was collected from a man between 18 and 35 years old in good health and CMV-seropositive. V gene TRBV7-9 combines with J gene TRBJ1-5; perhaps TRBD1 as D (6 bases). The sequenced material came from PBMCs. The CDR3 loop reads CASSLGQGQNQPQHF. DNA of the CDR3: TGTGCCAGCAGCTTAGGGCAGGGGCAGAATCAGCCCCAGCATTTT.